Listed here are 21 T cell receptor beta chains from one sample, sequenced in a study of cytomegalovirus exposure and HLA in healthy donors. The PCR made use of 60 Vbeta and 13 Jbeta primers. Clones were read by immunoSEQ multiplex PCR, and TCRdb kept only the in-frame ones, dropping some. The sample consists of roughly 140,000 clones, 60% to 80% of them appearing once. Sequenced sample: PBMCs. These receptors all come from a woman aged 25 to 39 in good health and CMV-seronegative.

This chain joins TRBV5-6 and TRBJ1-6; 11 bases align to TRBD1. The germline V gene has CDR1 SGHDT and CDR2 YYEEEE. V lost 0 bases, J lost 9 bases, and 8 bases stayed unmatched. The CDR3 has 17 amino acids. The CDR3 sequence: CASSLVGQGAKISPLHF. The CDR3, as DNA: TGTGCCAGCAGCTTGGTTGGACAGGGGGCGAAAATTTCACCCCTCCACTTT. The whole variable domain, filled in from reference TRBV5-6 and TRBJ1-6, reads DAGVTQSPTHLIKTRGQQVTLRCSPKSGHDTVSWYQQALGQGPQFIFQYYEEEERQRGNFPDRFSGHQFPNYSSELNVNALLLGDSALYLCASSLVGQGAKISPLHFGNGTRLTVT.

This chain joins TRBV4-2 and TRBJ1-1; 7 nucleotides line up with TRBD1. The V and J ends lost 2 bases and 1 base, in that order; junction bases with no gene match: 10. This CDR3 contains 17 residues. Germline CDR1 and CDR2: LGHNA and YNFKEQ. The CDR3 region is CASSQSGQRGQNTEAFF. CDR3 nucleotides: TGTGCCAGCAGCCAATCAGGCCAGAGGGGGCAGAACACTGAAGCTTTCTTT.

CDR3 nucleotides: TGCGCCAGCAGTCGAGGGGACAGCCGTACGGAGAAACTGTTTTTT. Protein sequence: CASSRGDSRTEKLFF. The V gene is TRBV5-1, the J gene TRBJ1-4; 7 bases align to TRBD1. Germline trimming cut 5 bases from V and 11 bases from J; bases unmatched to any gene: 15. This CDR3 has 15 amino acids. CDR1 is SGHRS and CDR2 is YFSETQ in the germline V gene.

This rearrangement joins TRBV19 to TRBJ1-6, with 10 bases identical to TRBD1. The CDR3 runs to 14 residues. Germline V gives CDR1 LNHDA, CDR2 SQIVND (reference sequence). The J segment lost 7 bases and the V segment lost 6 bases, leaving 3 bases of the junction unmatched. The CDR3 sequence: CASRRDRGNSPLHF. The CDR3 coding sequence is TGTGCCAGTAGGCGGGACAGGGGAAATTCACCCCTCCACTTT.

This clone has only a few counts. This chain joins TRBV4-1 and TRBJ2-7, with D possibly TRBD1 on 6 matching bases. V was clipped by 0 bases and J by 4 bases, with 13 bases between them. The CDR3 consists of 15 residues. Germline V lookup: CDR1 MGHRA, CDR2 YSYEKL. This chain's CDR3 is CASSQETGSRYEQYF. The CDR3 coding sequence is TGCGCCAGCAGCCAAGAAACAGGGTCCCGGTACGAGCAGTACTTC.

V usage is TRBV18 and J usage is TRBJ1-1; maybe TRBD1 (6 bases). Between the trimmed V and J ends, which lost 3 bases and 0 bases, there was a span of 17 bases. CDR1 and CDR2 (germline): KGHSH, LQKENI. CDR3 length: 17 amino acids. The CDR3 sequence is CASSPWQTGPMNTEAFF. CDR3 coding DNA: TGTGCCAGCTCACCCTGGCAAACAGGGCCAATGAACACTGAAGCTTTCTTT.

The chain employs TRBV19 and TRBJ2-3, with D perhaps matching TRBD1 (6 bases). The CDR3 sequence is 15 residues long. Trimming pared 3 bases from V and 4 bases from J, leaving 14 bases between. CDR1 LNHDA and CDR2 SQIVND come from the germline V gene (reference sequence). The CDR3 is CASSIAGAGADTQYF. The DNA of the CDR3 is TGTGCCAGTAGTATCGCAGGGGCCGGGGCAGATACGCAGTATTTT.

The J gene is TRBJ1-3, the V gene TRBV2; D unclear. CDR1 is SNHLY, CDR2 FYNNEI, per germline. The CDR3 contains 14 residues. The V gene lost 7 bases and the J gene lost 0 bases, with 10 bases spanning the gap. CDR3 nucleotides: TGTGCCAGCAAAGGAGCAAACTCTGGAAACACCATATATTTT. Translating gives CASKGANSGNTIYF.

This chain connects TRBV6-6 to TRBJ2-2; no firm D call. Trimming cost V 7 bases and J 0 bases, with 9 bases left between them. The CDR3 spans 14 residues. Germline loops: CDR1 MNHNY, CDR2 SVGAGI (reference sequence). This CDR3 is CASNDRANTGELFF. Written as DNA, the CDR3 is TGTGCCAGCAACGACCGGGCGAACACCGGGGAGCTGTTTTTT.

The CDR3 protein is CASSQEFGGLAPDTQYF. The CDR3 coding sequence is TGTGCCAGCAGCCAAGAGTTCGGCGGACTAGCCCCAGATACGCAGTATTTT. This chain connects TRBV4-2 to TRBJ2-3, with TRBD2 identical over 8 bases. Trimming removed 0 bases from V and 4 bases from J; junction bases left unmatched: 9. The CDR3 contains 17 residues. Germline CDR1 reads LGHNA; CDR2 reads YNFKEQ.

This clone was counted between two and nine times. The chain carries TRBV5-1 and TRBJ2-5, with 7 bases identical to TRBD1. J gave up 0 bases and V 2 bases, and 4 bases lay outside the gene matches. Germline V gene sequence: CDR1 SGHRS, CDR2 YFSETQ. The CDR3 length is 15 residues. For the CDR3, the DNA is TGCGCCAGCAGCTTCCAACAGGGGAACCAAGAGACCCAGTACTTC. Amino acid sequence: CASSFQQGNQETQYF.

This clone has a handful of counts. The J gene is TRBJ1-1, the V gene TRBV25-1; TRBD1 aligns across 7 bases. Germline V lookup: CDR1 MGHDK, CDR2 SYGVNS. V lost 7 bases and J lost 7; bases outside the gene matches: 9. CDR3 size: 13 residues. This chain's CDR3 is CASNPTGTLEAFF. The CDR3 DNA reads as TGTGCCAGCAACCCGACAGGGACCCTTGAAGCTTTCTTT.

The chain combines TRBV7-6 with TRBJ2-7, with D tentatively TRBD1 (5 bases). CDR1 SGHVS and CDR2 FNYEAQ come from the germline V gene. The V end was cut by 0 bases, the J end by 3 bases, with 15 bases between. The CDR3 sequence is 16 residues long. Written as DNA, the CDR3 is TGTGCCAGCAGCTTAGCGGTTTTGCCGGACAACTACGAGCAGTACTTC. Translating it yields CASSLAVLPDNYEQYF.

The gene calls are TRBV7-9 and TRBJ1-2; the D is unclear. The V and J ends lost 5 bases and 2 bases respectively, with 12 bases between them. The length of the CDR3 is 14 residues. Germline V gives CDR1 SEHNR, CDR2 FQNEAQ (reference sequence). In DNA, the CDR3 is TGTGCCAGCAGCCCCTGGCAGGCCAACTATGGCTACACCTTC. Its translation is CASSPWQANYGYTF.

This clone was counted once. The chain uses TRBV11-2 and TRBJ2-2, with unresolved D. With 2 bases removed from V and 1 base from J, the gap between germline ends came to 8 bases. The CDR3 consists of 15 residues. CDR1 is SGHAT and CDR2 is FQNNGV in the germline V gene. The CDR3 DNA reads as TGTGCCAGCAGCTTACGCGGTGTGAACACCGGGGAGCTGTTTTTT. This sequence encodes CASSLRGVNTGELFF.

The chain joins TRBV18 to TRBJ1-2; D is uncertain. Trimming stripped 3 bases from V and 4 bases from J, with 9 bases between. The CDR3 consists of 13 residues. Germline loops: CDR1 KGHSH, CDR2 LQKENI. The CDR3 protein is CASSPERSYGYTF. For the CDR3, the DNA is TGTGCCAGCTCACCCGAACGGAGCTATGGCTACACCTTC.

The chain couples TRBV23-1 to TRBJ1-4, with 7 nucleotides matching TRBD1. Being an ORF, TRBV23-1 has a function that is uncertain. Losses at the gene ends were 3 bases for V and 3 bases for J; bases not matched to a gene: 16. The CDR3 length is 19 residues. The CDR3 protein is CASSQPYEEGALSNEKLFF. CDR3 DNA sequence: TGCGCCAGCAGTCAGCCCTACGAGGAGGGGGCACTATCTAATGAAAAACTGTTTTTT.

The CDR3 sequence is CASSFAGDLLAKNIQYF. The CDR3 DNA reads TGTGCCAGCAGCTTCGCAGGGGACCTCCTAGCCAAAAACATTCAGTACTTC. J is TRBJ2-4 and V is TRBV7-9, with a weak D call TRBD1 (6 bases). Trimming pared 3 bases from V and 0 bases from J, leaving 15 bases between. The V gene's germline CDR1 is SEHNR and CDR2 FQNEAQ (reference sequence). The CDR3 spans 17 residues.

J is TRBJ2-2 and V is TRBV19; D is undetermined. Per germline, CDR1 LNHDA and CDR2 SQIVND (reference sequence). Trimming took off 9 bases at V and 3 bases at J, with 5 bases between the two ends. This CDR3 has 11 residues. For the CDR3, the DNA is TGTGCCAGCCAGGACACCGGGGAGCTGTTTTTT. It yields the protein CASQDTGELFF.

The J gene is TRBJ2-1, the V gene TRBV27, with D possibly TRBD2 on 6 matching bases. The germline V gene encodes CDR1 MNHEY and CDR2 SMNVEV (reference sequence). CDR3 length: 12 amino acids. Deletions cut 6 bases from V and 10 bases from J, with 13 bases between. The chain's CDR3 is CASRRLDLEQFF. Written as DNA, the CDR3 is TGTGCCAGCAGGCGACTAGACTTGGAGCAGTTCTTC.

The rearrangement uses TRBV30 and TRBJ2-5, with 9 bases identical to TRBD2. CDR3 size: 15 residues. The junction had 7 bases not matched to a gene; V was cut back by 1 base and J by 4 bases. CDR1 is GTSNPN and CDR2 is SVGIG in the germline V gene (reference sequence). The CDR3 protein is CAWSEAGGQGETQYF. DNA for the CDR3: TGTGCCTGGAGTGAAGCGGGGGGTCAAGGAGAGACCCAGTACTTC.